A selection of T cell receptor beta chains follows, all from one sample in a study of blood T cell repertoires in COVID-19. Profiled with immunoSEQ multiplex PCR; TCRdb holds only in-frame clones, not every one. The table lists some 200,000 clones, 80% of them singletons. Sequencing input: peripheral blood. The receptors originated from a woman in her sixties or seventies with acute or convalescent COVID-19. Both conserved end residues are part of each CDR3. A D gene is named only where the DNA matches it firmly. For some rows the clone size is stated as once, few or many, or as a class when expanded; others skip it.

clone size,J gene,V gene,D gene,CDR3 DNA,CDR3 protein
few,TRBJ2-5,TRBV6-5,NA,TGTGCCAGCAGTTCCCAGAGATACGGGGGCCAAGAGACCCAGTACTTC,CASSSQRYGGQETQYF
NA,TRBJ1-2,TRBV20-1,TRBD1,TGCAGTGCTAGTGGGGCAGGGGGGAACTATGGCTACACCTTC,CSASGAGGNYGYTF
NA,TRBJ2-5,TRBV18,NA,TGTGCCAGCTCACCCGGACAGCCGAGGGGGCAAGAGACCCAGTACTTC,CASSPGQPRGQETQYF
few,TRBJ2-7,TRBV6-2/TRBV6-3,TRBD2,TGTGCCAGCAGTGATGCTAGCGGGGGGGCCCACGAGCAGTACTTC,CASSDASGGAHEQYF
NA,TRBJ2-5,TRBV6-7,TRBD2,TGTGCCAGCAGTTACCCGAAATACCCTAGCGGGGGGGATCAAGAGACCCAGTACTTC,CASSYPKYPSGGDQETQYF
NA,TRBJ2-1,TRBV6-1,NA,TGTGCCAGCAGTCGGGACTCGAATGAGCAGTTCTTC,CASSRDSNEQFF
few,TRBJ2-7,TRBV19,NA,TGTGCCAGTAGTACGGACAATTCCTACGAGCAGTACTTC,CASSTDNSYEQYF
NA,TRBJ1-1,TRBV5-1,NA,TGCGCCAGCAGCCTAGTAGCGAACACTGAAGCTTTCTTT,CASSLVANTEAFF
NA,TRBJ2-3,TRBV10-3,TRBD1,TGTGCCATCAGTTCCCCAGGGGGCGGCACAGATACGCAGTATTTT,CAISSPGGGTDTQYF
NA,TRBJ2-3,TRBV30,TRBD2,TGTGCCTGGGAACTAGCGGGGGGACGATATACGCAGTATTTT,CAWELAGGRYTQYF
NA,TRBJ1-2,TRBV10-2,TRBD1,TGCGCCAGCAGTGAGAGAGAGGGACAGGCCTATGGCTACACCTTC,CASSEREGQAYGYTF
NA,TRBJ2-5,TRBV6-2/TRBV6-3,TRBD2,TGTGCCAGCAGTTACGGGGGACTAGGTAAAGAGACCCAGTACTTC,CASSYGGLGKETQYF